This is a list of T cell receptor beta chains from one sample in a study of blood T cell repertoires in COVID-19. Clones were sequenced by immunoSEQ multiplex PCR, and TCRdb holds only the in-frame ones, with some missing. The table has more than 95,000 clones, roughly 80% seen once; the top ten hold less than 20%. The sample consisted of peripheral blood. All receptors come from a woman over 75 with acute or convalescent COVID-19. The CDR3 runs from the conserved cysteine through the conserved F or W. A D gene is named only where the DNA matches it firmly. Some rows mark clone size as missing; the rest say once, few, many or name a class of expanded clone.

CDR3 protein: CASSKRDLTRGDTQYF
D gene: -
clone size: once
J gene: TRBJ2-3
V gene: TRBV3-1/TRBV3-2

CDR3 protein: CASSATGQGASYTF
D gene: TRBD1
clone size: -
J gene: TRBJ1-2
V gene: TRBV2

CDR3 protein: CASNWGRTNGEQYF
D gene: -
clone size: few
J gene: TRBJ2-7
V gene: TRBV5-8

CDR3 protein: CASKKGAQETQYF
D gene: TRBD1
clone size: few
J gene: TRBJ2-5
V gene: TRBV6-5

CDR3 protein: CASSLGQADREFF
D gene: TRBD1
clone size: -
J gene: TRBJ2-1
V gene: TRBV5-6

CDR3 protein: CASSLVTRNYGYTF
D gene: -
clone size: -
J gene: TRBJ1-2
V gene: TRBV7-9

CDR3 protein: CASSPGGLDTEAFF
D gene: -
clone size: -
J gene: TRBJ1-1
V gene: TRBV5-1

CDR3 protein: CASSSGTLNTEAFF
D gene: -
clone size: -
J gene: TRBJ1-1
V gene: TRBV5-1

CDR3 protein: CASSSRVKETQYF
D gene: -
clone size: -
J gene: TRBJ2-5
V gene: TRBV12-3/TRBV12-4

CDR3 protein: CASSLLLGGRADENEQFF
D gene: TRBD2
clone size: -
J gene: TRBJ2-1
V gene: TRBV3-1/TRBV3-2

CDR3 protein: CASSGRPALQGASSYNSPLHF
D gene: TRBD1
clone size: -
J gene: TRBJ1-6
V gene: TRBV5-1

CDR3 protein: CASSARGSGNTIYF
D gene: -
clone size: -
J gene: TRBJ1-3
V gene: TRBV6-5

CDR3 protein: CASSRSGGSPDTQYF
D gene: TRBD2
clone size: -
J gene: TRBJ2-3
V gene: TRBV19

CDR3 protein: CSVGKDTNTGELFF
D gene: -
clone size: -
J gene: TRBJ2-2
V gene: TRBV29-1

CDR3 protein: CASSYSGQGTYEQYF
D gene: TRBD1
clone size: once
J gene: TRBJ2-7
V gene: TRBV6-5

CDR3 protein: CASSLAGVERTEAFF
D gene: -
clone size: -
J gene: TRBJ1-1
V gene: TRBV7-9

CDR3 protein: CAISERGEAFF
D gene: -
clone size: -
J gene: TRBJ1-1
V gene: TRBV10-3

CDR3 protein: CASSPSRDLQPQHF
D gene: -
clone size: -
J gene: TRBJ1-5
V gene: TRBV18

CDR3 protein: CASSFYGELFF
D gene: -
clone size: -
J gene: TRBJ2-2
V gene: TRBV27

CDR3 protein: CASSPDRAGANVLTF
D gene: TRBD1
clone size: -
J gene: TRBJ2-6
V gene: TRBV7-2

CDR3 protein: CASSFRDRGPPSSYNEQFF
D gene: TRBD1
clone size: -
J gene: TRBJ2-1
V gene: TRBV7-2

CDR3 protein: CASSYLDNEQFF
D gene: -
clone size: -
J gene: TRBJ2-1
V gene: TRBV5-4

CDR3 protein: CASSGATWGLAGEGIDEQFF
D gene: TRBD2
clone size: medium-sized
J gene: TRBJ2-1
V gene: TRBV11-3

CDR3 protein: CSAKQGIAEAFF
D gene: TRBD1
clone size: few
J gene: TRBJ1-1
V gene: TRBV29-1

CDR3 protein: CASSMGGIGTEAFF
D gene: -
clone size: -
J gene: TRBJ1-1
V gene: TRBV19

CDR3 protein: CASSPTRSSAGELFF
D gene: -
clone size: -
J gene: TRBJ2-2
V gene: TRBV18

CDR3 protein: CASSRSPGLSLDTQYF
D gene: -
clone size: -
J gene: TRBJ2-3
V gene: TRBV14

CDR3 protein: CASSFQNTEAFF
D gene: -
clone size: -
J gene: TRBJ1-1
V gene: TRBV3-1/TRBV3-2

CDR3 protein: CASSLSQLDRATNEKLFF
D gene: TRBD1
clone size: -
J gene: TRBJ1-4
V gene: TRBV27